This T cell receptor (beta chain) was documented in a study of T cell clones after liver transplantation. This CDR3 has 14 amino acids. With 3 bases removed from V and 5 bases from J, the gap between germline ends came to 11 bases. Germline-derived CDR1 and CDR2 are SGHTA and FQGNSA. TCRdb keeps only in-frame clones here, not all; method: immunoSEQ multiplex PCR. The sample consists of 15,000 or so clones, 82% of them appearing once. The sequence came from a human patient who received a liver transplant. Some T cells may have originated in the graft donor. This chain connects TRBV7-2 to TRBJ2-1; a weak D match, TRBD1 (6 bases). The sequencing here drew on CD8+ T cells from blood, taken around 50 months after liver transplant. DNA of the CDR3: TGTGCCAGCAGCTTCGCAGGGACAAACAATGAGCAGTTCTTC. Residues: CASSFAGTNNEQFF.